This is a list of T cell receptor beta chains from one sample in a study of neurological immune-mediated disorders. MiXCR, run by TCRdb on the 5' RACE reads, gives a single entry per CDR3 protein. The sample contains roughly 32,000 distinct CDR3 sequences, 3.5% to 4% of which appear only once. Material: PBMCs. The origin of the receptors is a man aged 30 to 39 with multiple sclerosis. CDR3s include the opening cysteine and the closing phenylalanine or tryptophan. The order of the fields is J gene, clone size, D gene, V gene, CDR3 protein, CDR3 DNA. The D gene is left open where the match is weak. Where a row states a size, it is once, few, many or the class of an expanded clone; other rows omit it.

TRBJ1-1,many,-,TRBV18,CASSPALNTEAFF,TGTGCCAGCTCACCAGCGTTAAACACTGAAGCTTTCTTT
TRBJ2-2,-,TRBD1,TRBV10-2,CASRTGAGGELFF,TGCGCCAGCCGAACAGGGGCGGGCGGGGAGCTGTTTTTT
TRBJ1-1,many,-,TRBV7-9,CASSGYSLEAFF,TGTGCCAGCAGCGGCTACAGTTTAGAAGCTTTCTTT
TRBJ1-6,-,-,TRBV20-1,CSAGFLIRGLGQGSPLHF,TGCAGTGCTGGTTTCCTTATCCGGGGCCTAGGGCAGGGTTCACCCCTCCACTTT
TRBJ2-1,many,TRBD2,TRBV5-1,CASSLGPAGGPLYNEQFF,TGCGCCAGCAGCTTGGGTCCGGCGGGGGGGCCCCTTTACAATGAGCAGTTCTTC
TRBJ2-1,many,-,TRBV5-1,CASSEEGGLSYNEQFF,TGCGCCAGCAGCGAGGAGGGGGGCCTCTCCTACAATGAGCAGTTCTTC
TRBJ2-3,many,TRBD2,TRBV9,CASSPLGGSGGAFHTQYF,TGTGCCAGCAGCCCCCTCGGTGGTAGCGGGGGGGCCTTCCATACGCAGTATTTT
TRBJ1-2,many,-,TRBV10-3,CAISGPSDVVNTGGYTF,TGTGCCATCAGTGGACCTTCCGACGTGGTAAATACGGGTGGCTACACCTTC
TRBJ1-1,many,TRBD1,TRBV6-2/TRBV6-3,CASSGDGTDEAFF,TGTGCCAGCAGTGGGGACGGGACAGATGAAGCTTTCTTT
TRBJ1-4,few,-,TRBV14,CASSRGGVGEKLFF,TGTGCCAGCAGCCGAGGCGGGGTTGGAGAAAAACTGTTTTTT
TRBJ1-6,many,TRBD1,TRBV12-3/TRBV12-4,CASNPTGKNSPLHF,TGTGCCAGCAACCCGACAGGGAAAAATTCACCCCTCCACTTT
TRBJ2-1,many,TRBD2,TRBV9,CASSAESGASSYNEQFF,TGTGCCAGCAGCGCCGAAAGCGGGGCCAGCTCCTACAATGAGCAGTTCTTC
TRBJ2-7,many,-,TRBV11-2,CASSPAGQAPYEQYF,TGTGCCAGCAGCCCCGCTGGGCAGGCCCCCTACGAGCAGTACTTC
TRBJ1-2,many,TRBD1,TRBV5-1,CASSPQPGTGALTSYGYTF,TGCGCCAGCAGCCCGCAACCCGGGACAGGGGCGCTAACAAGCTATGGCTACACCTTC
TRBJ2-5,many,TRBD2,TRBV20-1,CSARDRSGGWETQYF,TGCAGTGCTAGAGATCGTAGCGGGGGGTGGGAGACCCAGTACTTC
TRBJ1-6,many,-,TRBV7-9,CASSSRDDTSPLNF,TGTGCCAGCAGCTCGAGGGACGACACTTCACCCCTCAACTTT
TRBJ1-1,many,TRBD1,TRBV20-1,CSASLTGGYTEAFF,TGCAGTGCTAGTTTGACAGGGGGCTACACTGAAGCTTTCTTT
TRBJ1-1,many,TRBD1,TRBV7-2,CASSLVAGGYTEAFF,TGTGCCAGCAGCTTAGTCGCAGGGGGCTACACTGAAGCTTTCTTT
TRBJ1-2,many,-,TRBV7-6,CASSSPGFGFGYTF,TGTGCCAGCAGCTCCCCGGGTTTTGGCTTTGGCTACACCTTC
TRBJ1-3,many,-,TRBV12-3/TRBV12-4,CATQSGGSGNTIYF,TGTGCCACCCAAAGTGGGGGTTCTGGAAACACCATATATTTT
TRBJ2-3,many,-,TRBV5-5,CASSTGLAPNTDTQYF,TGTGCCAGCAGCACCGGGCTAGCGCCTAACACAGATACGCAGTATTTT